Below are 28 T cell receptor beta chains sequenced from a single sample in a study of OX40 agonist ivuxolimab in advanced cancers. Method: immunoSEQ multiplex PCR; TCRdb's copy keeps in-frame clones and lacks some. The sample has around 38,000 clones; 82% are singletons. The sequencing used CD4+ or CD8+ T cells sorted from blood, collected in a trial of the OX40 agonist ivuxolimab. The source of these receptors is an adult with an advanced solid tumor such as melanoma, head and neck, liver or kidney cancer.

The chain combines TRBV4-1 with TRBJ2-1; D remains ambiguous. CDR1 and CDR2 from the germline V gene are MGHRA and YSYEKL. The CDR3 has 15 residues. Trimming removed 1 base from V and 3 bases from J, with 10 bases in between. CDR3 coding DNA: TGCGCCAGCAGCCAAGCACAGATGCTCTACAATGAGCAGTTCTTC. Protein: CASSQAQMLYNEQFF.

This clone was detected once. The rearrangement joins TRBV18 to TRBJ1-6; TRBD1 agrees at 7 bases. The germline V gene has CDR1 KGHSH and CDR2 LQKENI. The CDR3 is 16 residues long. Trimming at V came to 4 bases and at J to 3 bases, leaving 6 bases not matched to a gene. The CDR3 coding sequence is TGTGCCAGCTCACAGAGCCGGGACAGCTATAATTCACCCCTCCACTTT. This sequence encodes CASSQSRDSYNSPLHF.

CDR3 in amino acids: CASSAGTGSYNEQFF. CDR3 DNA sequence: TGTGCCAGCAGCGCCGGGACAGGCTCCTACAATGAGCAGTTCTTC. The chain couples TRBV9 to TRBJ2-1; TRBD1 aligns across 8 bases. The V gene's germline CDR1 is SGDLS and CDR2 YYNGEE. J was trimmed by 0 bases and V by 3 bases; bases with no gene match: 2. This CDR3 has 15 residues.

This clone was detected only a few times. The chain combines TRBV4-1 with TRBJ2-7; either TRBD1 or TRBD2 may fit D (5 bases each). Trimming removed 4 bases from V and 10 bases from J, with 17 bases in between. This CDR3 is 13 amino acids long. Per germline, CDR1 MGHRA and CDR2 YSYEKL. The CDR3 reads CASSPSTGWDQYF. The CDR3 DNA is TGCGCCAGCAGCCCCAGTACAGGTTGGGACCAGTACTTC.

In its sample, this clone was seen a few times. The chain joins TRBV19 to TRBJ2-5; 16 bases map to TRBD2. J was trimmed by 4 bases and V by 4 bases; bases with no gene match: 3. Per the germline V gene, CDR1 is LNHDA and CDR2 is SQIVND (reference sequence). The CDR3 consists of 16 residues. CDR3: CASSSGTSGRAETQYF. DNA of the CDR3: TGTGCCAGTAGTAGTGGGACTAGCGGGAGGGCAGAGACCCAGTACTTC. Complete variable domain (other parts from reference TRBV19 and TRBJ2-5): DGGITQSPKYLFRKEGQNVTLSCEQNLNHDAMYWYRQDPGQGLRLIYYSQIVNDFQKGDIAEGYSVSREKKESFPLTVTSAQKNPTAFYLCASSSGTSGRAETQYFGPGTRLLVL.

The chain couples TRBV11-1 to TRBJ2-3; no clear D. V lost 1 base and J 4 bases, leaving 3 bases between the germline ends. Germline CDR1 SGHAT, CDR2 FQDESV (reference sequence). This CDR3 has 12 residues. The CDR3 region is CASSLVSDTQYF. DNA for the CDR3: TGTGCCAGCAGCTTAGTGTCAGATACGCAGTATTTT.

The CDR3 nucleotides are TGTGCCAGCAGTCCCACAGGGGGCGGTAATGGCTACACCTTC. Translated: CASSPTGGGNGYTF. The genes are TRBV7-2 and TRBJ1-2; 9 bases fit TRBD1. V trimming: 6 bases; J trimming: 6 bases; junction bases outside the gene matches: 8. The CDR3 loop spans 14 amino acids. In germline, CDR1 is SGHTA, CDR2 FQGNSA.

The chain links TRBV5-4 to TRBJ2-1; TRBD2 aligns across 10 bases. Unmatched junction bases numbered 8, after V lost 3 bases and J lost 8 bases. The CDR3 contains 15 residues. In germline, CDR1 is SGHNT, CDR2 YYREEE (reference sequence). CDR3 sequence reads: CASSWPGTSDDEQFF. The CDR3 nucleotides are TGTGCCAGCAGCTGGCCCGGGACTAGCGATGATGAGCAGTTCTTC.

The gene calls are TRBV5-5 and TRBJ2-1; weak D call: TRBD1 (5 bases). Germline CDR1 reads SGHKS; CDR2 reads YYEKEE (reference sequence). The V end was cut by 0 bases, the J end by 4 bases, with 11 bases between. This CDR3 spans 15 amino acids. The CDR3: CASSLETAPYNEQFF. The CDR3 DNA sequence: TGTGCCAGCAGCTTGGAGACAGCACCTTACAATGAGCAGTTCTTC.

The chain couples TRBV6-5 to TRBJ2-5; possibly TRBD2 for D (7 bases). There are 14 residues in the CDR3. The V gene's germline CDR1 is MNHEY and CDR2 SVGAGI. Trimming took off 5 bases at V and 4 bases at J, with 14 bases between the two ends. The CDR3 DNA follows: TGTGCCAGCAGTAAAGGGGGGGGCGGAGAGACCCAGTACTTC. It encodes CASSKGGGGETQYF.

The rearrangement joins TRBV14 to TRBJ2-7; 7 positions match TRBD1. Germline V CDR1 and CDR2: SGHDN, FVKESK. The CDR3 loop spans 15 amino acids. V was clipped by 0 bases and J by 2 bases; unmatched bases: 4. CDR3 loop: CASSQDNRGTYEQYF. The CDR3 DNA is TGTGCCAGCAGCCAAGATAACAGGGGAACCTACGAGCAGTACTTC. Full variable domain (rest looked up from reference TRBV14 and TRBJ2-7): EAGVTQFPSHSVIEKGQTVTLRCDPISGHDNLYWYRRVMGKEIKFLLHFVKESKQDESGMPNNRFLAERTGGTYSTLKVQPAELEDSGVYFCASSQDNRGTYEQYFGPGTRLTVT.

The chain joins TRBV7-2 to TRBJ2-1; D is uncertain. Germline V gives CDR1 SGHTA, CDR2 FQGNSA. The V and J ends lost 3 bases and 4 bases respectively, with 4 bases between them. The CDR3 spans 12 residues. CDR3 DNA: TGTGCCAGCAGCTTCCTATACAATGAGCAGTTCTTC. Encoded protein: CASSFLYNEQFF.

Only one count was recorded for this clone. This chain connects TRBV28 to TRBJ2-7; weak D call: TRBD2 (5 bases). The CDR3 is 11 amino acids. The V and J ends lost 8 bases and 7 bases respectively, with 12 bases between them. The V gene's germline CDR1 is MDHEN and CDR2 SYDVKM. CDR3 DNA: TGTGCCAGCCTCCTCAGAGGGGAGCAGTACTTC. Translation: CASLLRGEQYF.

CDR3 sequence (DNA): TGTGCCATCAGTGAGTCGCTAGCGGGATCCTACAATGAGCAGTTCTTC. This codes for CAISESLAGSYNEQFF. The V and J genes are TRBV10-3 and TRBJ2-1; 9 nucleotides align to TRBD2. V shed 0 bases, J shed 1 base, and the junction held 1 base outside the gene matches. Germline-derived CDR1 and CDR2 are ENHRY and SYGVKD. The CDR3 contains 16 residues.

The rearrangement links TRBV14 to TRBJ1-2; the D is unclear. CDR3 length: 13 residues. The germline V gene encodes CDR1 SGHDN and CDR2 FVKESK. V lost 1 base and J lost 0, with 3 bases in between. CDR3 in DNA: TGTGCCAGCAGCCAAGGGGCTAACTATGGCTACACCTTC. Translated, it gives CASSQGANYGYTF.

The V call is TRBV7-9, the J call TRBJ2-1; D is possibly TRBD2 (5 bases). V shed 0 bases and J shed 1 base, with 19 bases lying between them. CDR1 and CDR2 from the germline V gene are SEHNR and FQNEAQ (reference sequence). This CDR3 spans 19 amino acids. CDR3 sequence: CASSLARVGSAYSYNEQFF. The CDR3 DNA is TGTGCCAGCAGCTTAGCGCGAGTGGGTAGCGCATATTCCTACAATGAGCAGTTCTTC.

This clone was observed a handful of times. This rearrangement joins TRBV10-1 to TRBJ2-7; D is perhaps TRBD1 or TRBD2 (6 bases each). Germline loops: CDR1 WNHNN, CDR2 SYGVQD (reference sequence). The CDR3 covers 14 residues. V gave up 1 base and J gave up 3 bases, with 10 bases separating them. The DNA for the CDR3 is TGCGCCAGCAGTGAGTTCGGGGGCGGCTACGAGCAGTACTTC. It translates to CASSEFGGGYEQYF.

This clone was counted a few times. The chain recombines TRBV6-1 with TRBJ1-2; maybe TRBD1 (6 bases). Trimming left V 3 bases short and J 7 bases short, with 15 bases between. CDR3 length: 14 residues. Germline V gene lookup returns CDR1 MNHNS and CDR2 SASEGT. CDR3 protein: CASSDGGGPRGYTF. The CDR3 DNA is TGTGCCAGCAGTGACGGGGGGGGCCCGCGTGGCTACACCTTC.

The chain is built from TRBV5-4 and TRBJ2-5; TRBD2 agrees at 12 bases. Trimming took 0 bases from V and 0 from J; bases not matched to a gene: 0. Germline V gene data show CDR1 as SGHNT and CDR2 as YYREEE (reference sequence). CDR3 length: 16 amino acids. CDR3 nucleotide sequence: TGTGCCAGCAGCTTGGGGACTAGCGGGAACCAAGAGACCCAGTACTTC. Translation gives CASSLGTSGNQETQYF.

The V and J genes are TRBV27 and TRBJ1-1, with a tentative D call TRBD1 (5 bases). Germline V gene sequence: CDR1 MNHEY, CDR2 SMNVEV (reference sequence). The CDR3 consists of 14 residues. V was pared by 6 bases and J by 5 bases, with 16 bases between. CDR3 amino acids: CASSLGPSVTEAFF. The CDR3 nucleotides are TGTGCCAGCAGCCTGGGACCGAGTGTGACTGAAGCTTTCTTT.

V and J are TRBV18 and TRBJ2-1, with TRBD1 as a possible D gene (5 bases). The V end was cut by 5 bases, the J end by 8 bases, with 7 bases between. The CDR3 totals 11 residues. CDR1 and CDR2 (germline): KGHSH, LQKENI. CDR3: CASSTRDEQFF. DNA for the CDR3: TGTGCCAGCTCAACCAGGGATGAGCAGTTCTTC.

CDR3 bases: TGTGCCAGCAGGACGGGACAGGGGAATGAAAAACTGTTTTTT. This codes for CASRTGQGNEKLFF. This chain connects TRBV2 to TRBJ1-4; TRBD1 matches 10 bases. The V gene's germline CDR1 is SNHLY and CDR2 FYNNEI. Trimming cost V 6 bases and J 5 bases; bases outside gene matches: 3. CDR3 length: 14 amino acids.

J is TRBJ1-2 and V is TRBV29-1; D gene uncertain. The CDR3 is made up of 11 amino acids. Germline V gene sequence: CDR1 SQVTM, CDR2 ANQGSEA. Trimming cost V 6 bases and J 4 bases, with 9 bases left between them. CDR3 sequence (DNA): TGCAGCGTCGTAGACGGCTATGGCTACACCTTC. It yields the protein CSVVDGYGYTF.

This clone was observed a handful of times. CDR3 residues: CASTPAGEGAEAFF. Here the CDR3 DNA reads TGTGCCAGCACCCCTGCGGGGGAGGGGGCTGAAGCTTTCTTT. The V and J genes are TRBV7-9 and TRBJ1-1; TRBD1 is a possible D gene (6 bases). V lost 7 bases to trimming and J lost 6 bases, with 18 bases between them. Germline assignment: CDR1 SEHNR and CDR2 FQNEAQ (reference sequence). CDR3 length equals 14 residues.

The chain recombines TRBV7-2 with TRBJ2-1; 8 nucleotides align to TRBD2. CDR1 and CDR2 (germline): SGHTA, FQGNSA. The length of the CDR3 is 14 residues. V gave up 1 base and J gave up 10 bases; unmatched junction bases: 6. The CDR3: CASSLDSGRGEQFF. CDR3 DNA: TGTGCCAGCAGCTTAGACAGCGGGAGAGGAGAGCAGTTCTTC.

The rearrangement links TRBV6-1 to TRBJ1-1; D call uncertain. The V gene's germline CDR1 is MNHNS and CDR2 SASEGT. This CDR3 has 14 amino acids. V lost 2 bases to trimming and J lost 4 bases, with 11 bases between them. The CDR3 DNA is TGTGCCAGCAGTGAAAATGGGCAAGGCACTGAAGCTTTCTTT. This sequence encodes CASSENGQGTEAFF.

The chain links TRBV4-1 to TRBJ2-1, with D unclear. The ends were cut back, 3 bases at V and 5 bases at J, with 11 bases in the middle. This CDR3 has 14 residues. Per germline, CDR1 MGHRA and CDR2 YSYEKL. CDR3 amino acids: CASSHIGGNNEQFF. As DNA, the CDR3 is TGCGCCAGCAGCCACATAGGCGGAAACAATGAGCAGTTCTTC.

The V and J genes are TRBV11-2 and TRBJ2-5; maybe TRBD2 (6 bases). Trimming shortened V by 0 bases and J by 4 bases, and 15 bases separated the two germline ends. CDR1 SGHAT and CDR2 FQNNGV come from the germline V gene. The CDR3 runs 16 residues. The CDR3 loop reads CASSLDLWQGGETQYF. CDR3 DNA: TGTGCCAGCAGCTTAGATCTGTGGCAGGGAGGAGAGACCCAGTACTTC.